This TCR beta chain was identified in a study of cytotoxic CD8 clonotypes in ibrutinib-treated CLL. Overall study context: Included were some eleven relapsed/refractory and about 14 treatment-naive patients, of whom about 18 were IGHV unmutated.

The germline CDR1 and CDR2 sequences are LNHDA and SQIVND (reference sequence). Trimming left V 11 bases short and J 0 bases short, with 11 bases between. The CDR3 runs 14 residues. Some clones are missing from TCRdb's copy, which holds only in-frame ones; the method was immunoSEQ multiplex PCR. In the table there are approximately 40,000 clones, about 70% of which are singletons. This specimen was PBMCs, taken at disease progression, from a patient treated with ibrutinib. The receptor's source is a human donor with chronic lymphocytic leukemia. This chain joins TRBV19 and TRBJ2-6; no firm D call. Here the CDR3 DNA reads TGTGCCTCCACCTCCTCCTCTGGGGCCAACGTCCTGACTTTC. As protein: CASTSSSGANVLTF.